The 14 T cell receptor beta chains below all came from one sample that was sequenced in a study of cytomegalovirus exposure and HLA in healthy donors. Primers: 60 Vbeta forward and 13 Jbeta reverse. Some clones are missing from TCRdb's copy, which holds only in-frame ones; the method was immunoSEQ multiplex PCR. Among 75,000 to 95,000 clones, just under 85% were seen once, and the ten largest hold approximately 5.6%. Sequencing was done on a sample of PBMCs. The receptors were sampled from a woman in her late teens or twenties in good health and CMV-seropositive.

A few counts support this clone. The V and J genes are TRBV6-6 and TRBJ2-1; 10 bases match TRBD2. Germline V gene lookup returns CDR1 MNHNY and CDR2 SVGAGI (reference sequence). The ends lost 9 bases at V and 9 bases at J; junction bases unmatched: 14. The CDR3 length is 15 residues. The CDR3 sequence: CASKSSSGRGSEQFF. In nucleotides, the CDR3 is TGTGCCAGTAAGTCATCTAGCGGGAGAGGTAGTGAGCAGTTCTTC.

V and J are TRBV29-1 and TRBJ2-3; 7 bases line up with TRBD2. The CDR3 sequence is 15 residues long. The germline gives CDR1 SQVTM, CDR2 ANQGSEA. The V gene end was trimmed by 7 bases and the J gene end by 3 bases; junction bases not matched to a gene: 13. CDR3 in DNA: TGCAGCGCCCAAGGGTGGCAGGGAGGGACAGATACGCAGTATTTT. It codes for CSAQGWQGGTDTQYF.

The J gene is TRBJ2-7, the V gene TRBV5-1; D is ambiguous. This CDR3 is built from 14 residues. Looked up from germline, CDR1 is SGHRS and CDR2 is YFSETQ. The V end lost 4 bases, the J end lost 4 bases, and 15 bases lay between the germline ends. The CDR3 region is CASSLLSQRYEQYF. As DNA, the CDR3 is TGCGCCAGCAGCCTGTTGAGTCAGCGATACGAGCAGTACTTC. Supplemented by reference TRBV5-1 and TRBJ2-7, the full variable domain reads KAGVTQTPRYLIKTRGQQVTLSCSPISGHRSVSWYQQTPGQGLQFLFEYFSETQRNKGNFPGRFSGRQFSNSRSEMNVSTLELGDSALYLCASSLLSQRYEQYFGPGTRLTVT.

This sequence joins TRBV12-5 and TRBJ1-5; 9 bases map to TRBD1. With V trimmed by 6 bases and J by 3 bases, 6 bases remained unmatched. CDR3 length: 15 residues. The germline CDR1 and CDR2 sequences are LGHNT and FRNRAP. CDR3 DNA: TGTGCTAGTGGACCAGGGACAGGGTACAATCAGCCCCAGCATTTT. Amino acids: CASGPGTGYNQPQHF.

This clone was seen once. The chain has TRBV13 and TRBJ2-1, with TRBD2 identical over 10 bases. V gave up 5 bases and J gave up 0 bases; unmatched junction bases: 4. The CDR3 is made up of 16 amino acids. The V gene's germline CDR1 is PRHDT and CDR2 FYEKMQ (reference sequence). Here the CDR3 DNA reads TGTGCCAGCAGCCAACTAGCGGGGAGCTCCTACAATGAGCAGTTCTTC. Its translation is CASSQLAGSSYNEQFF.

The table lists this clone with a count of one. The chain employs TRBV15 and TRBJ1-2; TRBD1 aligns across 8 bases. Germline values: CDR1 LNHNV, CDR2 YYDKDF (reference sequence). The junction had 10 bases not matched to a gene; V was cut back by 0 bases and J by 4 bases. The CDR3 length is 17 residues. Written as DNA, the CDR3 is TGTGCCACCAGCAGAGACTATGCAGGGGGCTCTAGCTATGGCTACACCTTC. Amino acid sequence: CATSRDYAGGSSYGYTF.

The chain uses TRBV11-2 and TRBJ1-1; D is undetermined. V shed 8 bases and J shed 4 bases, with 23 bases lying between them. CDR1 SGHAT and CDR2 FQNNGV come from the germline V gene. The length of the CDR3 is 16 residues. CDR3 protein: CASAMGYGWEGTEAFF. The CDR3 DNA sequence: TGTGCCAGCGCTATGGGTTACGGATGGGAGGGCACTGAAGCTTTCTTT.

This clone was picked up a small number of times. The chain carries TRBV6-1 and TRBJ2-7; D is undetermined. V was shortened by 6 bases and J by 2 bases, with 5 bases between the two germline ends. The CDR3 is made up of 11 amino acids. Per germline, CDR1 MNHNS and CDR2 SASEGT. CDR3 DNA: TGTGCCAGCAGGGAGACCTACGAGCAGTACTTC. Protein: CASRETYEQYF.

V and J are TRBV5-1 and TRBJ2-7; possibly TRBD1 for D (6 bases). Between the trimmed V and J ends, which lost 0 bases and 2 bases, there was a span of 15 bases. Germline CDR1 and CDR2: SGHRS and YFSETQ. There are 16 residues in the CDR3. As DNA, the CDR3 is TGCGCCAGCAGCTTGGATCCTGGGGGCTCCCCCTACGAGCAGTACTTC. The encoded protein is CASSLDPGGSPYEQYF.

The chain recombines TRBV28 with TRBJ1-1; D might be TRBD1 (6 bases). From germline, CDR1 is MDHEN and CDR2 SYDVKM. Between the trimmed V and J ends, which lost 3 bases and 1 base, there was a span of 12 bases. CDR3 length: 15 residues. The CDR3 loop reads CASSFRGQWNTEAFF. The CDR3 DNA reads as TGTGCCAGCAGTTTTCGCGGACAGTGGAACACTGAAGCTTTCTTT.

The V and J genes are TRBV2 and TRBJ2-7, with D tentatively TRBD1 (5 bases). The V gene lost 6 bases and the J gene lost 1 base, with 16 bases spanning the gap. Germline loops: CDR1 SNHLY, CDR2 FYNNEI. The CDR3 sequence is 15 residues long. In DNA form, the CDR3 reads TGTGCCAGCAGAGAACAGGACATAAGTTCCTACGAGCAGTACTTC. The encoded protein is CASREQDISSYEQYF.

CDR3 nucleotide sequence: TGCAGTGCCCCCCGAGGTGATGGCTACACCTTC. Its translation is CSAPRGDGYTF. The chain is built from TRBV20-1 and TRBJ1-2; D not certain. Trimming removed 6 bases at V and 6 bases at J, with 11 bases between. The CDR3 contains 11 residues. Germline V gene lookup returns CDR1 DFQATT and CDR2 SNEGSKA (reference sequence).

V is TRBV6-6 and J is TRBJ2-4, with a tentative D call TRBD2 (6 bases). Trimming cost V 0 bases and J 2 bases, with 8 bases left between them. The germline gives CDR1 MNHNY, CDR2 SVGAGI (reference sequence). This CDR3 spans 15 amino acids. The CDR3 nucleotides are TGTGCCAGCAGTTACTCCGGCGGGACCAAAAACATTCAGTACTTC. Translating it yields CASSYSGGTKNIQYF.

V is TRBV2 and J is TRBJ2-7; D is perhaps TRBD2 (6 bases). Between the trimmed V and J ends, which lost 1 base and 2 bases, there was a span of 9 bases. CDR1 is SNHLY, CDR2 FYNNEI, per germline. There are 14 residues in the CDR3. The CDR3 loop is CASSEGGVTYEQYF. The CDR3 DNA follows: TGTGCCAGCAGTGAAGGGGGGGTTACCTACGAGCAGTACTTC.